The 30 T cell receptor beta chains given below trace back to one sample, sequenced in a study of CD8 T cells in Susac syndrome. Random hexamers primed reverse transcription of about 0.45 to 1 ug RNA. Each CDR3 protein is one row after TCRdb ran MiXCR on the immunoSEQ multiplex PCR reads. The table records approximately 190,000 distinct CDR3 sequences, 95% of them present only once. Sequenced material: CD8+ T cells from PBMCs. The source of these receptors is a human donor with Susac syndrome.

The V gene is TRBV11-2, the J gene TRBJ2-6; D not resolved. Trimming took off 2 bases at V and 2 bases at J, with 1 base between the two ends. Looked up from germline, CDR1 is SGHAT and CDR2 is FQNNGV. This CDR3 is built from 13 residues. CDR3 bases: TGTGCCAGCAGCTTACCTGGGGCCAACGTCCTGACTTTC. Residues: CASSLPGANVLTF. The full variable domain, with the rest looked up from reference TRBV11-2 and TRBJ2-6, is EAGVAQSPRYKIIEKRQSVAFWCNPISGHATLYWYQQILGQGPKLLIQFQNNGVVDDSQLPKDRFSAERLKGVDSTLKIQPAKLEDSAVYLCASSLPGANVLTFGAGSRLTVL.

CDR3 sequence: CSASVPTRADTQYF. CDR3 sequence (DNA): TGCAGTGCTAGTGTCCCCACTAGAGCAGATACGCAGTATTTT. The chain uses TRBV20-1 and TRBJ2-3; perhaps TRBD2 as D (5 bases). Germline assignment: CDR1 DFQATT and CDR2 SNEGSKA (reference sequence). With 3 bases removed from V and 4 bases from J, the gap between germline ends came to 14 bases. There are 14 residues in the CDR3.

The chain links TRBV7-2 to TRBJ2-1; D is possibly TRBD1 (6 bases). The germline V gene encodes CDR1 SGHTA and CDR2 FQGNSA. Trimming shortened V by 2 bases and J by 10 bases, and 18 bases separated the two germline ends. The CDR3 contains 15 residues. CDR3 nucleotide sequence: TGTGCCAGCAGCTTATCCCGGCAGGGGCGGTGGGAGCAGTTCTTC. This sequence encodes CASSLSRQGRWEQFF.

The chain recombines TRBV12-3 or TRBV12-4 with TRBJ2-1, with 11 nucleotides matching TRBD2. V was clipped by 5 bases and J by 7 bases; unmatched bases: 4. The CDR3 totals 14 residues. In DNA, the CDR3 is TGTGCCAGCAGTCGGCTAGCGGGAGGTAATGAGCAGTTCTTC. This encodes CASSRLAGGNEQFF.

The chain has TRBV13 and TRBJ2-7; possible D gene TRBD2, 5 bases. Trimming took 2 bases from V and 6 from J, leaving 14 bases between them. CDR3 size: 14 residues. The germline CDR1 and CDR2 sequences are PRHDT and FYEKMQ (reference sequence). This CDR3 is CASSLMAGSGEQYF. The CDR3 DNA reads as TGTGCCAGCAGCTTAATGGCTGGGAGTGGCGAGCAGTACTTC.

The chain uses TRBV29-1 and TRBJ2-1; TRBD2 might be the D (5 bases). Germline V gene data show CDR1 as SQVTM and CDR2 as ANQGSEA. The V end was cut by 2 bases, the J end by 8 bases, with 16 bases between. The CDR3 is 14 residues long. The CDR3 bases are TGCAGCGTTGAACCTCGCCTAGCAGCGCATGAGCAGTTCTTC. The encoded protein is CSVEPRLAAHEQFF.

The rearrangement joins TRBV29-1 to TRBJ2-1, with a tentative D call TRBD2 (6 bases). Per the germline V gene, CDR1 is SQVTM and CDR2 is ANQGSEA. V lost 8 bases, J lost 2 bases, and 13 bases lay in between. The CDR3 spans 13 residues. The CDR3 nucleotides read TGCAGCCACGGGACTTCTGCCTACAATGAGCAGTTCTTC. Translating gives CSHGTSAYNEQFF.

The rearrangement links TRBV4-1 to TRBJ1-2, with 7 bases that match TRBD1. Germline CDR1 and CDR2: MGHRA and YSYEKL. J lost 3 bases, V lost 1 base, and 5 bases had no gene match. CDR3 length: 15 amino acids. CDR3 in amino acids: CASSQGSRGDYGYTF. As DNA, the CDR3 is TGCGCCAGCAGCCAAGGATCCAGGGGGGACTATGGCTACACCTTC.

The rearrangement links TRBV12-3 or TRBV12-4 to TRBJ2-3, with D maybe TRBD2 (5 bases). V shed 6 bases and J shed 0 bases, with 10 bases lying between them. This CDR3 region has 14 residues. CDR3: CASSPGLSTDTQYF. CDR3 nucleotide sequence: TGTGCCAGCAGCCCAGGACTGAGCACAGATACGCAGTATTTT.

J is TRBJ2-2 and V is TRBV23-1, with TRBD2 matching over 7 bases. TRBV23-1 is marked as an open reading frame, function uncertain. The CDR3 spans 18 residues. V lost 0 bases and J lost 5; bases outside the gene matches: 12. The CDR3 DNA is TGCGCCAGCAGTCAATCGATGAGGGAGGGTTTTATAACCGGGGAGCTGTTTTTT. It is translated as CASSQSMREGFITGELFF.

CDR3 protein: CASSLAHRQAFF. The CDR3 bases are TGTGCCAGCAGTTTAGCCCATAGACAAGCTTTCTTT. V is TRBV12-3 or TRBV12-4 and J is TRBJ1-1; D unresolved. V gave up 0 bases and J gave up 9 bases, with 8 bases separating them. The CDR3 is 12 residues long.

The rearrangement links TRBV15 to TRBJ2-7, with 9 bases identical to TRBD2. The ends lost 0 bases at V and 4 bases at J; junction bases unmatched: 7. The germline gives CDR1 LNHNV, CDR2 YYDKDF (reference sequence). This CDR3 has 16 amino acids. The CDR3 is CATSRDRATSGYEQYF. DNA of the CDR3: TGTGCCACCAGCAGAGATCGTGCGACTAGCGGATACGAGCAGTACTTC.

This sequence joins TRBV30 and TRBJ2-7; 10 nucleotides match TRBD2. The V and J ends lost 4 bases and 3 bases, in that order; junction bases with no gene match: 9. This CDR3 is built from 15 residues. CDR1 and CDR2 (germline): GTSNPN, SVGIG (reference sequence). CDR3 DNA sequence: TGTGCCTGGAAACCCTTTGGACTAGCGGACTACGAGCAGTACTTC. Its translation is CAWKPFGLADYEQYF. Based on the CDR3 plus reference TRBV30 and TRBJ2-7, the full variable domain is SQTIHQWPATLVQPVGSPLSLECTVEGTSNPNLYWYRQAAGRGLQLLFYSVGIGQISSEVPQNLSASRPQDRQFILSSKKLLLSDSGFYLCAWKPFGLADYEQYFGPGTRLTVT.

This chain uses TRBV6-2 or TRBV6-3 with TRBJ2-3; D remains unclear. Germline-derived CDR1 and CDR2 are MNHEY and SVGEGT. V shed 3 bases and J shed 1 base, with 11 bases lying between them. The CDR3 spans 15 residues. CDR3 in DNA: TGTGCCAGCAGTTATTTTGCCCAAGGCACAGATACGCAGTATTTT. It translates to CASSYFAQGTDTQYF.

The chain joins TRBV4-1 to TRBJ1-5; TRBD1 agrees at 9 bases. With V trimmed by 3 bases and J by 6 bases, 6 bases remained unmatched. The CDR3 contains 15 residues. Germline V gives CDR1 MGHRA, CDR2 YSYEKL. The DNA of the CDR3 is TGCGCCAGCAGCCACGCCGGGACAGGGAGTCAGCCCCAGCATTTT. Translated: CASSHAGTGSQPQHF.

V and J are TRBV11-2 and TRBJ2-7; D possibly corresponds to TRBD1 (6 bases). Germline V gene lookup returns CDR1 SGHAT and CDR2 FQNNGV. Between the trimmed V and J ends, which lost 5 bases and 3 bases, there was a span of 11 bases. The CDR3 has 13 residues. Written as DNA, the CDR3 is TGTGCCAGCAGCCCCGGACAGCACTACGAGCAGTACTTC. Residues: CASSPGQHYEQYF.

V is TRBV7-9 and J is TRBJ2-2, with D maybe TRBD2 (6 bases). The CDR3 contains 15 residues. Trimming pared 5 bases from V and 4 bases from J, leaving 14 bases between. Per germline, CDR1 SEHNR and CDR2 FQNEAQ (reference sequence). CDR3 sequence: CASSLGGEFTGELFF. CDR3 sequence (DNA): TGTGCCAGCAGCCTGGGGGGTGAATTCACCGGGGAGCTGTTTTTT.

This clonotype was seen a single time. The rearrangement links TRBV25-1 to TRBJ1-2; D perhaps matches TRBD1 (6 bases). The CDR3 spans 14 residues. V gave up 4 bases and J gave up 8 bases, with 17 bases separating them. CDR1 and CDR2 (germline): MGHDK, SYGVNS. CDR3 DNA: TGTGCCAGCAGTGGGGAGGATACAGGGAAAGGCTACACCTTC. Amino acids: CASSGEDTGKGYTF.

The rearrangement links TRBV5-6 to TRBJ2-7; D gene ambiguous. V was shortened by 5 bases and J by 5 bases, with 17 bases between the two germline ends. CDR1 SGHDT and CDR2 YYEEEE come from the germline V gene. This CDR3 is 14 amino acids long. DNA for the CDR3: TGTGCCAGCAGGCCCTGGGGTAGTACCCACGAGCAGTACTTC. Translating it yields CASRPWGSTHEQYF.

In DNA, the CDR3 is TGTGCCAGCAGCGTAGCTGGTGGGGGGCCTAACTATGGCTACACCTTC. Its protein is CASSVAGGGPNYGYTF. The chain links TRBV9 to TRBJ1-2, with D perhaps matching TRBD1 (6 bases). Trimming removed 0 bases from V and 0 bases from J, with 12 bases in between. Germline V CDR1 and CDR2: SGDLS, YYNGEE. This CDR3 is built from 16 residues. The complete variable domain, with remaining parts taken from reference TRBV9 and TRBJ1-2, reads DSGVTQTPKHLITATGQRVTLRCSPRSGDLSVYWYQQSLDQGLQFLIQYYNGEERAKGNILERFSAQQFPDLHSELNLSSLELGDSALYFCASSVAGGGPNYGYTFGSGTRLTVV.

The chain carries TRBV13 and TRBJ2-3; 10 bases align to TRBD2. The CDR3 loop spans 17 amino acids. V shed 4 bases, J shed 0 bases, and the junction held 7 bases outside the gene matches. Per germline, CDR1 PRHDT and CDR2 FYEKMQ (reference sequence). The CDR3 sequence is CASSSTTTSGSTDTQYF. The DNA for the CDR3 is TGTGCCAGCAGCTCTACCACGACTAGCGGGAGCACAGATACGCAGTATTTT.

The V and J genes are TRBV9 and TRBJ2-7, with D tentatively TRBD1 (6 bases). The CDR3 spans 15 residues. V lost 3 bases and J 3 bases, leaving 16 bases between the germline ends. CDR1 and CDR2 from the germline V gene are SGDLS and YYNGEE. CDR3 in amino acids: CASSADSGQLYEQYF. The CDR3 region has the DNA TGTGCCAGCAGCGCCGACTCGGGACAACTCTACGAGCAGTACTTC.

This sequence joins TRBV4-1 and TRBJ2-1, with D perhaps matching TRBD2 (6 bases). The germline V and J ends were trimmed by 2 bases and 1 base, with 18 bases remaining between them. Germline V lookup: CDR1 MGHRA, CDR2 YSYEKL. The CDR3 has 18 amino acids. The CDR3: CASSQRPASDGSYNEQFF. The CDR3 DNA sequence: TGCGCCAGCAGCCAAAGACCCGCTAGCGATGGGTCCTACAATGAGCAGTTCTTC.

V gene TRBV4-1 combines with J gene TRBJ2-1, with 11 bases matching TRBD1. With 0 bases clipped from V and 12 bases from J, the junction kept 7 bases outside the gene matches. Germline CDR1 is MGHRA and CDR2 is YSYEKL. The CDR3 has 15 residues. The CDR3 coding sequence is TGCGCCAGCAGCCAAGATTCCGGGACAGGGGGGTCGCAGTTCTTC. Protein product: CASSQDSGTGGSQFF.

The gene calls are TRBV30 and TRBJ2-3; D unclear. The V gene lost 5 bases and the J gene lost 8 bases, with 14 bases spanning the gap. Germline V CDR1 and CDR2: GTSNPN, SVGIG (reference sequence). The CDR3 consists of 12 residues. The CDR3 DNA is TGTGCCTGGGCCACACTGGCCGTTACGCAGTATTTT. This sequence encodes CAWATLAVTQYF.

The V gene is TRBV20-1, the J gene TRBJ2-1, with 13 bases aligning to TRBD2. Per germline, CDR1 DFQATT and CDR2 SNEGSKA (reference sequence). The CDR3 has 16 amino acids. The ends lost 3 bases at V and 8 bases at J; junction bases unmatched: 10. The CDR3: CSARGTSGAFSYEQFF. The CDR3 region has the DNA TGCAGTGCTAGGGGGACTAGCGGGGCCTTTAGTTATGAGCAGTTCTTC.

This chain connects TRBV20-1 to TRBJ2-2; D is possibly TRBD2 (5 bases). This CDR3 is 11 amino acids long. Trimming removed 6 bases at V and 6 bases at J, with 8 bases between. Germline V gene data show CDR1 as DFQATT and CDR2 as SNEGSKA (reference sequence). The CDR3 region has the DNA TGCAGTGCCACTAGGCCCGGGGAGCTGTTTTTT. This translates into CSATRPGELFF.

This clonotype was detected only a few times. The V gene is TRBV12-3 or TRBV12-4, the J gene TRBJ1-1; D is undetermined. The CDR3 loop spans 13 amino acids. The V end was cut by 1 base, the J end by 1 base, with 4 bases between. CDR3 region: CASSLGANTEAFF. The CDR3 DNA sequence: TGTGCCAGCAGTTTAGGGGCGAACACTGAAGCTTTCTTT.

V is TRBV20-1 and J is TRBJ2-2; TRBD2 matches at 10 bases. V was pared by 2 bases and J by 8 bases, with 2 bases of the junction left unmatched. Germline V lookup: CDR1 DFQATT, CDR2 SNEGSKA (reference sequence). CDR3 length: 13 residues. For the CDR3, the DNA is TGCAGTGCTAGAACTAGCGGGATGGGGGAGCTGTTTTTT. Translating gives CSARTSGMGELFF.

This rearrangement joins TRBV20-1 to TRBJ1-1; perhaps TRBD1 as D (6 bases). Between the trimmed V and J ends, which lost 8 bases and 2 bases, there was a span of 21 bases. This CDR3 spans 15 amino acids. The germline V gene encodes CDR1 DFQATT and CDR2 SNEGSKA (reference sequence). The CDR3 coding sequence is TGCAGTTCCAGACCGCCCATACAGGGAAACACTGAAGCTTTCTTT. Translation gives CSSRPPIQGNTEAFF.